The sequence of this TCR beta chain was determined in a study of shared clonotypes between healthy human individuals (dated by TCRdb to about 2020). Regarding the study in general: A couple of women and a few men aged 18 to 49 years were included in the cohort. Different laboratories and diverse techniques were used to prepare libraries and sequence TCR repertoires, to increase sequencing depth and limit assay-specific biases. For each donor, three plates each were used for CD4 naive and CD4 memory, two plates were used for CD8 naive, and one plate was used for CD8 memory. Between about 0.9 and 9 billion PBMCs per donor were obtained by leukapheresis. Blood TCR repertoires of several healthy adults were deeply sequenced to estimate repertoire size and the extent of clonotype sharing between individuals. General findings and caveats noted by the study authors: Estimated clonotype richness was generally larger for naive than for memory subsets. Across a few donors, 5% to 6% of naive CD4, roughly 3.8% of naive CD8, approximately 2.5% of memory CD4, and 0.4% of memory CD8 clonotypes were shared. Higher generation probabilities were observed for clonotypes shared by all four sorted-subset donors than for non-shared clonotypes. Based on pairwise subsampling, the degree of clonotype sharing among donors was expected to be affected by sequencing depth. Incomplete sequencing was indicated by rarefaction of sorted-subset datasets, despite the large sequencing depth. The small number of donors limited the genetic and exposure-history diversity represented. Sampling was restricted to blood, and TCR repertoires in tissue are likely to differ from TCR repertoires in blood.

Taken from cysteine to phenylalanine, the CDR3 has 11 residues. CDR3 DNA is the only sequence kept; it has 33 bases, read in frame from the first base. Via the germline V gene (reference sequence), CDR1 is GTSNPN and CDR2 SVGIG. V is shortened by 0 bases, J by 4 bases, and the region joining them spans 3 bases. TCR CDR3 regions were amplified from genomic DNA by multiplex PCR using the deep immunoSEQ assay. Extracted genomic DNA from each cell subset was spread evenly across all wells of several immunoSEQ 96-well plates, with each plate serving as a replicate. For sorted subsets, around 200 ng genomic DNA, equal to 30,000 to 35,000 T cell genomes, was loaded into each replicate PCR. The purified libraries were quantified using a Qubit 3.0 fluorometer, sized with a Bioanalyzer 2100, and then quantified again using the KAPA Library Quantification kit. Every immunoSEQ 96-well plate was sequenced on a dedicated single-read 150-cycle Illumina NextSeq 550 flow cell. The source study handled its data this way. Because the immunoSEQ output held only junctional sequences and lacked quality scores, the filtering could not match the filtering applied to full-length reads. Sequences were annotated with PyIR, a Python wrapper for IgBLAST v1.9, using IMGT germline references to assign V/J genes and CDR3. Reads were removed for weak V/J assignments (E-value above 1e-6), missing CDR3, stop codons, out-of-frame junctions, or ambiguous translated residues. V3J clonotypes were defined as sequences sharing an identical inferred V gene, J gene, and CDR3 amino acid sequence. Percentage overlap between repertoires was calculated by dividing the number of shared unique clonotypes by the size of the smaller repertoire. Richness of each repertoire was evaluated using RTK rarefaction, the Chao1 estimator, and Recon v2.1 estimates of unobserved clonotypes. For all TCRbeta clonotypes obtained by the gDNA method from four donors, generation probabilities were computed with OLGA. This immuneACCESS table, as held by TCRdb, lists in-frame sequences with V and J called but not all clones. Of the missing ones, under half trace to an unresolved V gene in checked studies; the others have no known cause. V and J calls and clone size follow that table, whereas D and trimming were derived from the DNA. The sample profile shows about 2 million clones; 85% to 95% of them were found once. The top ten clonotypes cover 0.1% to 0.15% of the sample.

The donors were healthy, HIV-negative adults with no recently reported acute infections or vaccinations. Every donor was a Caucasian adult living in Nashville, Tennessee, USA. CD4+ T cells were enriched through magnetic negative selection, after which naive cells were positively selected on CD45RA and the remaining negative fraction served as the memory subset. Blood was obtained by leukapheresis, after which PBMCs were separated by Ficoll-Histopaque density gradient centrifugation and cryopreserved in liquid nitrogen vapor phase. Analytical flow cytometry was used to check the purity and quantity of each magnetically sorted T cell population. Genomic DNA was isolated from each sorted fraction and quantified by UV absorbance on a Nanodrop 2000c. This clone was seen a single time. This clone's antigen is unknown. A much more abundant neighbour one base away suggests this may be a read error. Other DNA sequences of this sample code for an identical CDR3.

The clonotype comes from a man younger than 35 in good health. The material sequenced was naive CD4+ T cells sorted from blood. According to the study, the label for this sample's cell subset or site signals: CD45RA+ positively selected. Here the chain combines TRBV30 and TRBJ1-2, with the D gene too uncertain to name. The base sequence is TGTGCCTGGAGTGTACGCTATGGCTACACCTTC. This sequence encodes CAWSVRYGYTF.